The clone carrying this T cell receptor beta chain was detected a few times. This entry belongs to a study of blood T cell repertoires in COVID-19. Study as a whole: Acute and convalescent COVID-19 specimens originated in the United States, Italy and Spain. Sources were T cells, B-cell-depleted T cells, or PBMCs; the material itself was cDNA or gDNA.

Germline V gene data show CDR1 as MNHEY and CDR2 as SVGAGI. V was clipped by 5 bases and J by 3 bases; unmatched bases: 4. The CDR3 is 15 amino acids. Per the authors' pipeline: Scientists estimated how many nucleated cells there were by amplifying reference gene primers. TCRdb keeps only in-frame clones here, not all; method: immunoSEQ multiplex PCR. The V and J calls and clone size come from that table; D and trimming were worked out from the DNA. The sample records under 85,000 clones, approximately 82% being singletons. The sequenced material came from peripheral blood. The clonotype originates from a human donor in a cohort sampled during active COVID-19. The chain recombines TRBV6-5 with TRBJ2-5, with TRBD2 matching over 12 bases. CDR3 sequence: CASSPGLAGKETQYF. In DNA, the CDR3 is TGTGCCAGCAGTCCCGGACTAGCGGGGAAAGAGACCCAGTACTTC.